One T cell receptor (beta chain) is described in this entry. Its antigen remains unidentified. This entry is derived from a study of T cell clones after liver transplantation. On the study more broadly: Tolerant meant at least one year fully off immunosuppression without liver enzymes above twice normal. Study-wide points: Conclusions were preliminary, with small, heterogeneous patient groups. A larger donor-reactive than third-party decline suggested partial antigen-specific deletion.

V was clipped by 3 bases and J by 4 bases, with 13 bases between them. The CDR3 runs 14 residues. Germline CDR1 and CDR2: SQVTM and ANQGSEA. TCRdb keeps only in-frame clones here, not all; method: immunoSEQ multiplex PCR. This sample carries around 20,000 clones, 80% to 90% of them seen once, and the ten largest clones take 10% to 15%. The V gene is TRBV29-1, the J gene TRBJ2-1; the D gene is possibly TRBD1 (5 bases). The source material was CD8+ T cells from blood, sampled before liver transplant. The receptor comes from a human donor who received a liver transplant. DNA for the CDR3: TGCAGCGTTGACTACCTCCCAGGGTACAATGAGCAGTTCTTC. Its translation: CSVDYLPGYNEQFF.